A selection of T cell receptor beta chains follows, all from one sample in a study of graft-versus-host responses after intestinal transplantation. The repertoire was sequenced with immunoSEQ multiplex PCR; TCRdb's copy has only in-frame clones and lacks some. This table holds about 66,000 clones, roughly 88% found once. What these receptors recognize is not known. The sequenced sample was unstimulated CD8+ T cells sorted from spleen or lymph node cells, obtained before intestinal transplant. The receptors derive from a human donor who received an intestinal transplant. Each CDR3 is given without its conserved first and last residue.

CDR3 protein | J gene | V gene
ASSQDSVYEQY | TRBJ2-7 | TRBV5-6
ASSLSEGEAF | TRBJ1-1 | TRBV7-6
ASEAGALNEQF | TRBJ2-1 | TRBV19
ASNPTGGNYGYT | TRBJ1-2 | TRBV25-1
ASSKHRTNTEAF | TRBJ1-1 | TRBV19
ASSSAGGPETQY | TRBJ2-5 | TRBV27
ASSGGGYEQY | TRBJ2-7 | TRBV19
ASSVGGTEGEKLF | TRBJ1-4 | TRBV9
SVLDRELF | TRBJ2-2 | TRBV29-1
ASTETGLQTTYEQY | TRBJ2-7 | TRBV5-1
ASSVDQGTPYGYT | TRBJ1-2 | TRBV9
ASTPTRDRGMNTEAF | TRBJ1-1 | TRBV28
ASSRAASYYNEQF | TRBJ2-1 | TRBV7-9
ASSKGQGLSVHEQY | TRBJ2-7 | TRBV13
ASSPGGPAYGYT | TRBJ1-2 | TRBV19
ASTQRGGRVSYEQY | TRBJ2-7 | TRBV27
ASSLGGGAQH | TRBJ1-5 | TRBV5-4
ATSSRTGGNQPQH | TRBJ1-5 | TRBV15
ASSPEDRASYEQY | TRBJ2-7 | TRBV7-8
ASSPGPGDTQY | TRBJ2-3 | TRBV18
ASGPLAGGYNEQF | TRBJ2-1 | TRBV12-5
ASSLGQAPPTNEKLF | TRBJ1-4 | TRBV7-2
ASSSPLTGKNIQY | TRBJ2-4 | TRBV7-9